One and the same sample provided the 31 T cell receptor beta chains below, sequenced in a study of T cell repertoires in ileal Crohn's disease. Assay: immunoSEQ multiplex PCR; the TCRdb copy retains only in-frame clones and omits some. The repertoire consists of 30,000 to 35,000 clones, with around 77% occurring once and the leading ten covering over 15%. The specimen sequenced was ileal tissue. Every receptor here comes from an adult with Crohn's disease.

This clone was counted only a few times. The CDR3 DNA is TGCAGCGCCCTCACAGGGAGCTCTGGGGCCAACGTCCTGACTTTC. This gives the protein CSALTGSSGANVLTF. The chain combines TRBV29-1 with TRBJ2-6; possible D gene TRBD1, 6 bases. Germline assignment: CDR1 SQVTM and CDR2 ANQGSEA. This CDR3 has 15 amino acids. V lost 7 bases to trimming and J lost 0 bases, with 13 bases between them. Variable domain in full (rest from reference TRBV29-1 and TRBJ2-6): SAVISQKPSRDICQRGTSLTIQCQVDSQVTMMFWYRQQPGQSLTLIATANQGSEATYESGFVIDKFPISRPNLTFSTLTVSNMSPEDSSIYLCSALTGSSGANVLTFGAGSRLTVL.

V is TRBV14 and J is TRBJ2-3; 7 nucleotides line up with TRBD2. V shed 4 bases, J shed 11 bases, and the junction held 9 bases outside the gene matches. From germline, CDR1 is SGHDN and CDR2 FVKESK. This CDR3 comprises 13 residues. The CDR3, as DNA: TGTGCCAGCAGCCGTCGAGAGCGGGGACTGCAGTATTTT. Its protein product is CASSRRERGLQYF. Filled out from reference TRBV14 and TRBJ2-3, the complete variable domain reads EAGVTQFPSHSVIEKGQTVTLRCDPISGHDNLYWYRRVMGKEIKFLLHFVKESKQDESGMPNNRFLAERTGGTYSTLKVQPAELEDSGVYFCASSRRERGLQYFGPGTRLTVL.

The chain carries TRBV15 and TRBJ2-1; D is perhaps TRBD1 (6 bases). This CDR3 region has 18 residues. V was clipped by 1 base and J by 7 bases, with 23 bases between them. Per the germline V gene, CDR1 is LNHNV and CDR2 is YYDKDF (reference sequence). CDR3 region: CATSRGGTGSNSLNEQFF. The CDR3 DNA follows: TGTGCCACCAGCAGAGGGGGAACAGGGTCTAACTCACTTAATGAGCAGTTCTTC.

J is TRBJ2-2 and V is TRBV14; no definite D call. V was trimmed by 0 bases and J by 7 bases, leaving 12 bases between them. Germline values: CDR1 SGHDN, CDR2 FVKESK. The CDR3 is 15 amino acids. The CDR3 region is CASSQDSGRVGELFF. In DNA, the CDR3 is TGTGCCAGCAGCCAAGATTCTGGGCGCGTCGGGGAGCTGTTTTTT.

This clone was seen a handful of times. J is TRBJ1-5 and V is TRBV6-5; D gene unclear. Germline V gene sequence: CDR1 MNHEY, CDR2 SVGAGI. The CDR3 is made up of 11 amino acids. Trimming took 6 bases from V and 4 from J, leaving 4 bases between them. CDR3 region: CASRQNQPQHF. Written as DNA, the CDR3 is TGTGCCAGCAGACAGAATCAGCCCCAGCATTTT.

This clone was seen only once. The chain has TRBV30 and TRBJ1-5; D gene uncertain. Germline V gene data show CDR1 as GTSNPN and CDR2 as SVGIG (reference sequence). The CDR3 extends over 13 amino acids. Trimming took 1 base from V and 4 from J, leaving 8 bases between them. DNA of the CDR3: TGTGCCTGGAGTGGCCTCGGGAATCAGCCCCAGCATTTT. Its protein product is CAWSGLGNQPQHF. The full variable domain, rest sourced from reference TRBV30 and TRBJ1-5, is SQTIHQWPATLVQPVGSPLSLECTVEGTSNPNLYWYRQAAGRGLQLLFYSVGIGQISSEVPQNLSASRPQDRQFILSSKKLLLSDSGFYLCAWSGLGNQPQHFGDGTRLSIL.

The chain combines TRBV19 with TRBJ2-5; D remains unclear. With 0 bases removed from V and 7 bases from J, the gap between germline ends came to 12 bases. The CDR3 is 14 residues long. Germline V gene lookup returns CDR1 LNHDA and CDR2 SQIVND (reference sequence). CDR3 sequence (DNA): TGTGCCAGTAGTATAGATCGAACGGTTAGGACCCAGTACTTC. Translated, it gives CASSIDRTVRTQYF.

This clone has a handful of counts. The rearrangement uses TRBV6-1 and TRBJ1-1; weak D call: TRBD1 (5 bases). The CDR3 totals 15 residues. Trimming removed 5 bases from V and 1 base from J, with 14 bases in between. CDR1 is MNHNS and CDR2 is SASEGT in the germline V gene. The CDR3 loop reads CASSSRGSRNTEAFF. As DNA, the CDR3 is TGTGCCAGCAGTTCTAGGGGTTCGCGGAACACTGAAGCTTTCTTT.

The rearrangement links TRBV2 to TRBJ1-1; TRBD1 might be the D (5 bases). This CDR3 is built from 14 residues. Germline V gene lookup returns CDR1 SNHLY and CDR2 FYNNEI. V was cut by 2 bases and J by 7 bases, with 14 bases left in between. The DNA of the CDR3 is TGTGCCAGCAGTGAAAAGTGGCCCAGGGATGAAGCTTTCTTT. Its translation: CASSEKWPRDEAFF.

The chain is built from TRBV7-3 and TRBJ2-3; a possible D gene is TRBD2 (6 bases). V lost 5 bases and J 4 bases, leaving 7 bases between the germline ends. CDR3 length equals 12 residues. Germline loops: CDR1 SGHTA, CDR2 FQGTGA. CDR3 sequence reads: CASSPGADTQYF. The CDR3 DNA follows: TGTGCCAGCAGCCCGGGGGCAGATACGCAGTATTTT.

J is TRBJ2-7 and V is TRBV7-3, with D possibly TRBD1 on 6 matching bases. Germline V gene data show CDR1 as SGHTA and CDR2 as FQGTGA. The CDR3 extends over 15 amino acids. Trimming took off 4 bases at V and 3 bases at J, with 16 bases between the two ends. CDR3 DNA: TGTGCCAGCAGCTCCACAGGGTCCCGGGGCTACGAGCAGTACTTC. Amino acid sequence: CASSSTGSRGYEQYF.

This rearrangement joins TRBV11-2 to TRBJ2-1; TRBD1 aligns across 7 bases. Germline values: CDR1 SGHAT, CDR2 FQNNGV. This CDR3 is built from 11 residues. Trimming took 5 bases from V and 13 from J; bases not matched to a gene: 5. The CDR3 sequence is CASSRGQDQFF. Written as DNA, the CDR3 is TGTGCCAGCAGCCGAGGACAGGACCAGTTCTTC.

The rearrangement uses TRBV7-8 and TRBJ2-7; possibly TRBD2 for D (5 bases). The CDR3 runs to 14 residues. V lost 3 bases, J lost 0 bases, and 9 bases lay in between. Germline V CDR1 and CDR2: SGHVS, FQNEAQ. The CDR3 is CASSLRTYSYEQYF. The CDR3 DNA reads as TGTGCCAGCAGCTTGAGGACTTACTCCTACGAGCAGTACTTC.

The chain joins TRBV9 to TRBJ1-4; 9 nucleotides align to TRBD1. V was clipped by 10 bases and J by 10 bases; unmatched bases: 17. Germline V gene lookup returns CDR1 SGDLS and CDR2 YYNGEE. CDR3 size: 15 residues. The CDR3 DNA reads TGTGCCCCCAGGGGGGTGGACAGGGGATTGGGAAAACTGTTTTTT. Protein: CAPRGVDRGLGKLFF.

The gene calls are TRBV6-5 and TRBJ1-6; no reliable D call. V lost 2 bases and J lost 8, with 16 bases in between. The CDR3 runs to 16 residues. Germline V CDR1 and CDR2: MNHEY, SVGAGI. CDR3 nucleotides: TGTGCCAGCAGTTACGCGACGGGAGGAGGGTATTCACCCCTCCACTTT. It yields the protein CASSYATGGGYSPLHF.

J is TRBJ2-3 and V is TRBV2; D might be TRBD2 (6 bases). V was cut by 5 bases and J by 3 bases, with 18 bases left in between. Looked up from germline, CDR1 is SNHLY and CDR2 is FYNNEI. This CDR3 has 16 amino acids. The CDR3 DNA reads TGTGCCAGCAGTTCTCCGGGAGCTAGGGAAACAGATACGCAGTATTTT. Protein sequence: CASSSPGARETDTQYF.

This chain links TRBV2 with TRBJ1-5, with D maybe TRBD1 (6 bases). Looked up from germline, CDR1 is SNHLY and CDR2 is FYNNEI. There are 15 residues in the CDR3. V lost 2 bases and J 1 base, leaving 9 bases between the germline ends. As DNA, the CDR3 is TGTGCCAGCAGTGAACAGGGGCTCAGCAATCAGCCCCAGCATTTT. Amino acid sequence: CASSEQGLSNQPQHF.

The rearrangement uses TRBV30 and TRBJ2-7; D uncertain. The CDR3 extends over 11 amino acids. The germline V gene encodes CDR1 GTSNPN and CDR2 SVGIG (reference sequence). Trimming cost V 1 base and J 6 bases, with 7 bases left between them. CDR3 DNA: TGTGCCTGGAGTGCCCGGGTCGAGCAGTACTTC. Its translation is CAWSARVEQYF.

This chain links TRBV29-1 with TRBJ1-2; D gene unclear. This CDR3 has 13 residues. CDR1 is SQVTM and CDR2 is ANQGSEA in the germline V gene. Trimming cost V 4 bases and J 4 bases, with 13 bases left between them. CDR3 sequence (DNA): TGCAGCGTTGGAGATCCAGACTTCTATGGCTACACCTTC. This translates into CSVGDPDFYGYTF.

The chain recombines TRBV2 with TRBJ2-3; 13 bases agree with TRBD2. The CDR3 spans 16 residues. V was pared by 5 bases and J by 3 bases, with 5 bases of the junction left unmatched. Germline CDR1 and CDR2: SNHLY and FYNNEI. CDR3 loop: CASSRGLAGLTDTQYF. For the CDR3, the DNA is TGTGCCAGCAGTCGGGGACTAGCGGGACTTACAGATACGCAGTATTTT.

The CDR3 DNA reads as TGTGCCAGCAGCCAAGATCGAGTGGGAGAGTCGAACACCGGGGAGCTGTTTTTT. It encodes CASSQDRVGESNTGELFF. The V call is TRBV14, the J call TRBJ2-2; D is perhaps TRBD2 (5 bases). Deletions cut 0 bases from V and 0 bases from J, with 14 bases between. CDR1 is SGHDN and CDR2 is FVKESK in the germline V gene. This CDR3 comprises 18 residues.

This chain connects TRBV11-3 to TRBJ2-5, with D tentatively TRBD1 (5 bases). The V gene's germline CDR1 is SGHNT and CDR2 YENEEA. Trimming stripped 6 bases from V and 5 bases from J, with 19 bases between. The CDR3 totals 15 residues. The DNA for the CDR3 is TGTGCCAGCAGTCCCGGAAGGGCAGGGAAGGAGACCCAGTACTTC. It encodes CASSPGRAGKETQYF.

This sequence joins TRBV4-2 and TRBJ2-1; 10 bases match TRBD2. The CDR3 is made up of 18 amino acids. Germline lookup yields CDR1 LGHNA and CDR2 YNFKEQ. With 0 bases clipped from V and 7 bases from J, the junction kept 12 bases outside the gene matches. CDR3 protein: CASSQDWKWTSGLNEQFF. CDR3 nucleotides: TGTGCCAGCAGCCAAGATTGGAAGTGGACTAGCGGACTGAATGAGCAGTTCTTC.

The chain combines TRBV6-6 with TRBJ2-5; D not resolved. The end of the DNA is better explained by TRBJ2-7, so the J call may be wrong. From germline, CDR1 is MNHNY and CDR2 SVGAGI (reference sequence). The CDR3 runs to 15 residues. The CDR3 reads CASSSYGASQYEQYF. Written as DNA, the CDR3 is TGTGCCAGCAGTTCATACGGTGCATCCCAATACGAGCAGTACTTC.

The V and J genes are TRBV29-1 and TRBJ1-1; the match to TRBD1 covers 9 bases. This CDR3 has 14 residues. With 7 bases clipped from V and 5 bases from J, the junction kept 11 bases outside the gene matches. Germline V gene sequence: CDR1 SQVTM, CDR2 ANQGSEA. CDR3: CSAYDRGLGTEAFF. In DNA, the CDR3 is TGCAGCGCCTACGACAGGGGGTTGGGTACTGAAGCTTTCTTT.

The V gene is TRBV7-9, the J gene TRBJ2-5; TRBD2 might be the D (5 bases). CDR1 is SEHNR, CDR2 FQNEAQ, per germline (reference sequence). This CDR3 has 15 residues. The V end was cut by 4 bases, the J end by 5 bases, with 17 bases between. CDR3 coding DNA: TGTGCCAGCAGCTCCTTAGGGAGACCAAGGGAGACCCAGTACTTC. This encodes CASSSLGRPRETQYF.

The rearrangement links TRBV11-1 to TRBJ2-7; TRBD2 matches at 8 bases. The CDR3 is 14 residues long. The trim removed 5 bases at V and 10 bases at J, leaving 13 bases unmatched. The V gene's germline CDR1 is SGHAT and CDR2 FQDESV (reference sequence). The CDR3 loop reads CASSPPVREGQQYF. Written as DNA, the CDR3 is TGTGCCAGCAGCCCCCCCGTTCGGGAGGGCCAACAGTACTTC.

J is TRBJ2-7 and V is TRBV19, with 10 bases fitting TRBD2. Germline CDR1 LNHDA, CDR2 SQIVND (reference sequence). Trimming at V came to 5 bases and at J to 1 base, leaving 2 bases not matched to a gene. The CDR3 runs to 14 residues. CDR3 nucleotides: TGTGCCAGTAGTCCGGGACTAGCGTCCTACGAGCAGTACTTC. Protein: CASSPGLASYEQYF. Together with reference TRBV19 and TRBJ2-7, the CDR3 gives the full variable domain: DGGITQSPKYLFRKEGQNVTLSCEQNLNHDAMYWYRQDPGQGLRLIYYSQIVNDFQKGDIAEGYSVSREKKESFPLTVTSAQKNPTAFYLCASSPGLASYEQYFGPGTRLTVT.

This clone was seen a single time. The chain recombines TRBV2 with TRBJ1-1; weak D call: TRBD1 (6 bases). The length of the CDR3 is 15 residues. V was cut by 1 base and J by 7 bases, with 16 bases left in between. Looked up from germline, CDR1 is SNHLY and CDR2 is FYNNEI. CDR3 sequence: CASSEDLQGRVEAFF. The CDR3 region has the DNA TGTGCCAGCAGTGAAGATCTCCAGGGGAGAGTTGAAGCTTTCTTT.

The V gene is TRBV19, the J gene TRBJ1-2; possible D gene TRBD1, 5 bases. Germline V gene lookup returns CDR1 LNHDA and CDR2 SQIVND (reference sequence). This CDR3 has 16 amino acids. Trimming left V 3 bases short and J 8 bases short, with 22 bases between. CDR3 in amino acids: CASSILTGGRVWGYTF. CDR3 sequence (DNA): TGTGCCAGTAGTATCCTAACCGGCGGCAGGGTCTGGGGCTACACCTTC.

By its share, this clone is medium-sized. The J gene is TRBJ1-2, the V gene TRBV6-4; D unclear. Deletions cut 2 bases from V and 4 bases from J, with 17 bases between. The CDR3 spans 16 residues. Looked up from germline, CDR1 is MRHNA and CDR2 is SNTAGT. This chain's CDR3 is CASSDTPQTPLYGYTF. The CDR3, as DNA: TGTGCCAGCAGTGACACCCCGCAGACACCCCTCTATGGCTACACCTTC.